This entry features one T cell receptor (beta chain) sequence. V lost 0 bases and J 4 bases, leaving 15 bases between the germline ends. CDR1 is SGHNT and CDR2 is YENEEA in the germline V gene. This CDR3 region has 16 residues. These data come from a study of shared clonotypes between healthy human individuals. Within Nashville, Tennessee resided all donors, each a Caucasian adult. This was a deep-level run. Authors' data handling: Sequence data from immunoSEQ were junction-only and lacked quality scores; consequently, filtering differed. Sequencing used immunoSEQ multiplex PCR; TCRdb keeps in-frame clones, though not all of them. The D gene and trimming were derived from the DNA, and the V and J assignments and clone size from that table. The sample lists fewer than 650,000 clones, approximately 80% occurring once.

This TCR was recovered from a woman in her thirties or forties in good health. Some clones in this sample may be carry-over from other donors' samples. Material for sequencing was PBMCs. The chain employs TRBV11-3 and TRBJ2-5; D remains unclear. The CDR3 region is CASSLDKANAGETQYF. DNA for the CDR3: TGTGCCAGCAGCTTAGATAAGGCTAACGCTGGAGAGACCCAGTACTTC.